These 22 T cell receptor beta chains share one sample of origin, sequenced in a study of a mutant IDH1 vaccine in newly diagnosed glioma. Time point: baseline, week 1 (first vaccination visit). Treatment given: pre-vaccination baseline after standard-of-care therapy. The method was immunoSEQ multiplex PCR; TCRdb's version includes in-frame clones alone and lacks a portion of them. The sample yields 85,000 to 100,000 clones, 83% seen once. The sequences come from PBMCs, collected from a glioma patient treated with radiotherapy, temozolomide or both. The receptors were gathered from a woman between 50 and 59 years old with glioma.

The V and J genes are TRBV14 and TRBJ1-1; no definite D call. The CDR3 covers 12 residues. The V and J ends lost 3 bases and 7 bases respectively, with 9 bases between them. The germline V gene encodes CDR1 SGHDN and CDR2 FVKESK. The CDR3 coding sequence is TGTGCCAGCAGCCACAATTCCGTTGAAGCTTTCTTT. Amino acids: CASSHNSVEAFF.

The V gene is TRBV5-1, the J gene TRBJ1-3, with a possible D match to TRBD1 (6 bases). With 5 bases removed from V and 0 bases from J, the gap between germline ends came to 9 bases. There are 14 residues in the CDR3. Per germline, CDR1 SGHRS and CDR2 YFSETQ. The DNA for the CDR3 is TGCGCCAGCAGTCAGGACAGCTCTGGAAACACCATATATTTT. Translating gives CASSQDSSGNTIYF. The full variable domain, rest sourced from reference TRBV5-1 and TRBJ1-3, is KAGVTQTPRYLIKTRGQQVTLSCSPISGHRSVSWYQQTPGQGLQFLFEYFSETQRNKGNFPGRFSGRQFSNSRSEMNVSTLELGDSALYLCASSQDSSGNTIYFGEGSWLTVV.

This sequence joins TRBV11-1 and TRBJ2-7; 11 bases line up with TRBD1. V shed 3 bases and J 6 bases; nucleotides not matched to a gene: 10. This CDR3 contains 16 residues. The germline CDR1 and CDR2 sequences are SGHAT and FQDESV (reference sequence). Here the CDR3 DNA reads TGTGCCAGCAGCTTTACAATCCGGGACAGGGGGTCCGAGCAGTACTTC. It is translated as CASSFTIRDRGSEQYF.

The chain is built from TRBV9 and TRBJ1-1; D is uncertain. Germline loops: CDR1 SGDLS, CDR2 YYNGEE. Trimming cost V 0 bases and J 5 bases, with 5 bases left between them. The CDR3 runs 12 residues. CDR3: CASSVGFTEAFF. The CDR3 DNA reads TGTGCCAGCAGCGTAGGATTTACTGAAGCTTTCTTT. Using reference TRBV9 and TRBJ1-1 for the parts outside the CDR3, the full variable domain is DSGVTQTPKHLITATGQRVTLRCSPRSGDLSVYWYQQSLDQGLQFLIQYYNGEERAKGNILERFSAQQFPDLHSELNLSSLELGDSALYFCASSVGFTEAFFGQGTRLTVV.

The chain joins TRBV9 to TRBJ1-2, with 8 bases fitting TRBD1. CDR3 size: 15 residues. V shed 10 bases and J 0 bases; nucleotides not matched to a gene: 11. Germline CDR1 SGDLS, CDR2 YYNGEE. The CDR3 DNA reads as TGTGCCGGATACAGGGGGAAACCCTCTAACTATGGCTACACCTTC. Amino acid sequence: CAGYRGKPSNYGYTF.

The chain uses TRBV7-9 and TRBJ2-7, with D tentatively TRBD1 or TRBD2 (5 bases each). Trimming took off 5 bases at V and 6 bases at J, with 20 bases between the two ends. CDR1 and CDR2 from the germline V gene are SEHNR and FQNEAQ (reference sequence). This CDR3 region has 15 residues. The DNA of the CDR3 is TGTGCCAGCAGCCCGTATCAGGGTTGGGACGGCGAGCAGTACTTC. It yields the protein CASSPYQGWDGEQYF.

This chain links TRBV29-1 with TRBJ1-1; D is undetermined. The ends were cut back, 4 bases at V and 4 bases at J, with 13 bases in the middle. There are 13 residues in the CDR3. The germline CDR1 and CDR2 sequences are SQVTM and ANQGSEA. CDR3 protein: CSVVERYGTEAFF. As DNA, the CDR3 is TGCAGCGTTGTAGAGCGTTATGGCACTGAAGCTTTCTTT.

The V call is TRBV19, the J call TRBJ2-5; TRBD1 aligns across 10 bases. The germline V gene has CDR1 LNHDA and CDR2 SQIVND (reference sequence). The CDR3 runs 18 residues. V was clipped by 2 bases and J by 4 bases; unmatched bases: 13. The chain's CDR3 is CASSIHQTGGSRGETQYF. In nucleotides, the CDR3 is TGTGCCAGTAGTATACATCAGACAGGGGGCTCTAGGGGAGAGACCCAGTACTTC.

V and J are TRBV18 and TRBJ1-5, with a possible D match to TRBD1 (6 bases). The CDR3 consists of 15 residues. Germline V CDR1 and CDR2: KGHSH, LQKENI. V gave up 2 bases and J gave up 6 bases, with 14 bases separating them. The CDR3 region has the DNA TGTGCCAGCTCACCAACTACAGGGAACATTCAGCCCCAGCATTTT. It encodes CASSPTTGNIQPQHF.

This chain links TRBV5-4 with TRBJ2-7; D is possibly TRBD2 (6 bases). The CDR3 is made up of 17 amino acids. Germline assignment: CDR1 SGHNT and CDR2 YYREEE (reference sequence). The V end was cut by 3 bases, the J end by 0 bases, with 19 bases between. The CDR3 protein is CASSYRAGGDSSYEQYF. The CDR3 DNA is TGTGCCAGCAGCTATAGGGCTGGAGGGGATAGCTCCTACGAGCAGTACTTC.

The chain carries TRBV27 and TRBJ2-5, with unresolved D. Per germline, CDR1 MNHEY and CDR2 SMNVEV (reference sequence). The V and J ends lost 6 bases and 4 bases respectively, with 12 bases between them. The CDR3 loop spans 13 amino acids. This CDR3 is CASRRDLGETQYF. The CDR3 DNA sequence: TGTGCCAGCAGACGCGACTTAGGAGAGACCCAGTACTTC.

The chain recombines TRBV14 with TRBJ2-5; 12 positions match TRBD2. The V segment lost 1 base and the J segment 7 bases; nucleotides outside the gene matches: 4. The CDR3 contains 15 residues. The germline V gene encodes CDR1 SGHDN and CDR2 FVKESK. For the CDR3, the DNA is TGTGCCAGCAGCCAAGCCTCTAGCGGGGGGGCGACCCAGTACTTC. It is translated as CASSQASSGGATQYF.

This chain connects TRBV7-2 to TRBJ1-2, with D possibly matching TRBD1 (5 bases). This CDR3 region has 13 residues. Trimming took 6 bases from V and 8 from J, leaving 16 bases between them. CDR1 SGHTA and CDR2 FQGNSA come from the germline V gene. CDR3 sequence (DNA): TGTGCCAGCAGACACGCGGGGGGTCTAGGCTACACCTTC. This codes for CASRHAGGLGYTF.

The V and J genes are TRBV15 and TRBJ1-3; D is ambiguous. Trimming cost V 0 bases and J 1 base, with 10 bases left between them. This CDR3 has 16 amino acids. CDR1 and CDR2 from the germline V gene are LNHNV and YYDKDF (reference sequence). This CDR3 is CATSRDLRGSGNTIYF. CDR3 nucleotides: TGTGCCACCAGCAGAGATCTCCGAGGGTCTGGAAACACCATATATTTT.

The V call is TRBV7-2, the J call TRBJ2-5; tentative D call: TRBD2 (6 bases). This CDR3 has 14 residues. Germline CDR1 and CDR2: SGHTA and FQGNSA. The V gene lost 3 bases and the J gene lost 2 bases, with 10 bases spanning the gap. The DNA for the CDR3 is TGTGCCAGCAGCTTTGGGACTCGTCAAGAGACCCAGTACTTC. This translates into CASSFGTRQETQYF.

The V gene is TRBV29-1, the J gene TRBJ2-1; 7 bases align to TRBD2. V shed 0 bases, J shed 5 bases, and the junction held 7 bases outside the gene matches. This CDR3 region has 15 residues. Germline V gives CDR1 SQVTM, CDR2 ANQGSEA. CDR3 in amino acids: CSVEDAPSGHNEQFF. As DNA, the CDR3 is TGCAGCGTTGAAGATGCTCCTAGCGGTCACAATGAGCAGTTCTTC.

The rearrangement links TRBV6-5 to TRBJ1-1, with unresolved D. Germline loops: CDR1 MNHEY, CDR2 SVGAGI. This CDR3 has 15 residues. V was shortened by 6 bases and J by 8 bases, with 22 bases between the two germline ends. The CDR3 is CASSKTRGGVSEAFF. The CDR3 bases are TGTGCCAGCAGCAAGACTCGGGGTGGGGTATCAGAAGCTTTCTTT.

The gene calls are TRBV2 and TRBJ1-1, with D hard to call. The ends were cut back, 4 bases at V and 1 base at J, with 7 bases in the middle. From germline, CDR1 is SNHLY and CDR2 FYNNEI. This CDR3 is 13 amino acids long. DNA of the CDR3: TGTGCCAGCAGTGGCCGCCGGAACACTGAAGCTTTCTTT. Amino acids: CASSGRRNTEAFF. The whole variable domain, remainder taken from reference TRBV2 and TRBJ1-1, is EPEVTQTPSHQVTQMGQEVILRCVPISNHLYFYWYRQILGQKVEFLVSFYNNEISEKSEIFDDQFSVERPDGSNFTLKIRSTKLEDSAMYFCASSGRRNTEAFFGQGTRLTVV.

The sample holds a few counts of this clone. The rearrangement uses TRBV5-1 and TRBJ1-2, with a tentative D call TRBD1 (5 bases). Trimming removed 2 bases at V and 4 bases at J, with 12 bases between. The CDR3 consists of 14 residues. Germline CDR1 reads SGHRS; CDR2 reads YFSETQ. CDR3 sequence (DNA): TGCGCCAGCAGCTTCCCGGGGGGAAGCTATGGCTACACCTTC. It specifies CASSFPGGSYGYTF.

V usage is TRBV19 and J usage is TRBJ2-3, with 9 nucleotides matching TRBD1. J lost 3 bases, V lost 5 bases, and 9 bases had no gene match. Germline assignment: CDR1 LNHDA and CDR2 SQIVND (reference sequence). CDR3 size: 16 residues. CDR3: CASSAGTGKGTDTQYF. The CDR3 DNA follows: TGTGCCAGTAGTGCCGGGACAGGGAAAGGGACAGATACGCAGTATTTT.

V is TRBV6-5 and J is TRBJ1-5; D not resolved. Per the germline V gene, CDR1 is MNHEY and CDR2 is SVGAGI. The CDR3 spans 13 residues. The V and J ends lost 4 bases and 5 bases respectively, with 9 bases between them. This CDR3 reads CASSSDQDQPQHF. For the CDR3, the DNA is TGTGCCAGCAGTTCAGATCAAGATCAGCCCCAGCATTTT.

V and J are TRBV5-1 and TRBJ1-6; TRBD1 matches 7 bases. The V gene end was trimmed by 2 bases and the J gene end by 9 bases; junction bases not matched to a gene: 8. Germline CDR1 reads SGHRS; CDR2 reads YFSETQ. This CDR3 contains 15 residues. CDR3 amino acids: CASSLNRGLASPLHF. The CDR3 nucleotides read TGCGCCAGCAGCTTAAACAGGGGATTGGCTTCACCCCTCCACTTT.